The T cell receptor (beta chain) described here comes from a study of cytomegalovirus exposure and HLA in healthy donors. The V end lost 2 bases, the J end lost 4 bases, and 8 bases lay between the germline ends. CDR3 length: 14 amino acids. Germline values: CDR1 MDHEN, CDR2 SYDVKM. PCR was performed using 60 Vbeta and 13 Jbeta primers. Repertoires were generated with immunoSEQ multiplex PCR, while TCRdb's copy carries only in-frame clones and drops some. The repertoire holds over 130,000 clones, with approximately 85% as singletons. The TCR originated in a man between 45 and 60 years old in good health and CMV-seropositive. Sequencing used PBMCs. The chain recombines TRBV28 with TRBJ2-2; D unclear. In DNA form, the CDR3 reads TGTGCCAGCAGTTTAGTAGACACCACCGGGGAGCTGTTTTTT. It is translated as CASSLVDTTGELFF.